A single sample gave rise to the 15 T cell receptor beta chains below, sequenced in a study of blood T cell repertoires in COVID-19. TCRdb's table, derived via immunoSEQ multiplex PCR, lists solely in-frame clones and lacks some. The table lists approximately 300,000 clones, 70% to 90% of them singletons, with approximately 6.5% in the top ten. The sample comprised peripheral blood. The receptors come from a woman aged 45-60 years with COVID-19, enrolled during active disease.

The chain combines TRBV5-1 with TRBJ2-1, with 7 bases that match TRBD1. This CDR3 is built from 16 residues. The junction had 10 bases not matched to a gene; V was cut back by 2 bases and J by 5 bases. Germline V gene data show CDR1 as SGHRS and CDR2 as YFSETQ. CDR3 in amino acids: CASSFDRAGQNNEQFF. The CDR3 nucleotides are TGCGCCAGCAGCTTTGACAGGGCCGGCCAAAACAATGAGCAGTTCTTC. The full variable domain, its missing parts supplied by reference TRBV5-1 and TRBJ2-1, is KAGVTQTPRYLIKTRGQQVTLSCSPISGHRSVSWYQQTPGQGLQFLFEYFSETQRNKGNFPGRFSGRQFSNSRSEMNVSTLELGDSALYLCASSFDRAGQNNEQFFGPGTRLTVL.

This rearrangement joins TRBV4-3 to TRBJ2-3; tentatively, D is TRBD2 (6 bases). Germline V gene sequence: CDR1 LGHNA, CDR2 YSLEER. Trimming removed 2 bases from V and 2 bases from J, with 11 bases in between. The CDR3 has 15 residues. CDR3 loop: CASSQIGGTTDTQYF. The CDR3 nucleotides are TGCGCCAGCAGCCAAATCGGGGGAACCACAGATACGCAGTATTTT.

The rearrangement links TRBV5-6 to TRBJ1-2; TRBD1 matches at 7 bases. The ends lost 4 bases at V and 6 bases at J; junction bases unmatched: 3. Germline V CDR1 and CDR2: SGHDT, YYEEEE. There are 12 residues in the CDR3. The CDR3 is CASSPQGDGYTF. The CDR3 nucleotides are TGTGCCAGCAGCCCCCAGGGGGATGGCTACACCTTC. Drawing the rest from reference TRBV5-6 and TRBJ1-2, the complete variable domain is DAGVTQSPTHLIKTRGQQVTLRCSPKSGHDTVSWYQQALGQGPQFIFQYYEEEERQRGNFPDRFSGHQFPNYSSELNVNALLLGDSALYLCASSPQGDGYTFGSGTRLTVV.

The chain recombines TRBV25-1 with TRBJ1-4; D possibly corresponds to TRBD1 (6 bases). This CDR3 is built from 15 residues. V was clipped by 6 bases and J by 0 bases, with 11 bases between them. CDR1 and CDR2 from the germline V gene are MGHDK and SYGVNS. CDR3 sequence: CASRTGLATNEKLFF. The CDR3 region has the DNA TGTGCCAGCAGGACAGGCCTGGCAACTAATGAAAAACTGTTTTTT.

This clone was detected a few times. CDR3 coding DNA: TGTGCCAGCAGCCAGGGACACGGTGGGGATGGCTACACCTTC. As protein: CASSQGHGGDGYTF. The rearrangement joins TRBV11-2 to TRBJ1-2; a possible D gene is TRBD1 (6 bases). With 5 bases removed from V and 6 bases from J, the gap between germline ends came to 16 bases. This CDR3 comprises 14 residues. Germline loops: CDR1 SGHAT, CDR2 FQNNGV.

The rearrangement uses TRBV11-2 and TRBJ2-5; D is possibly TRBD2 (6 bases). The germline V gene has CDR1 SGHAT and CDR2 FQNNGV. The CDR3 sequence is 15 residues long. In DNA, the CDR3 is TGTGCAACCACAAGCGGGCAGGGCCCCCAAGAGACCCAGTACTTC. This gives the protein CATTSGQGPQETQYF.

This clone was counted once. The rearrangement links TRBV27 to TRBJ1-4; 7 bases align to TRBD1. V lost 4 bases, J lost 4 bases, and 6 bases stayed unmatched. CDR3 length: 15 amino acids. The germline gives CDR1 MNHEY, CDR2 SMNVEV (reference sequence). The CDR3 is CASSSLGGGNEKLFF. CDR3 in DNA: TGTGCCAGCAGTTCCCTAGGGGGCGGTAATGAAAAACTGTTTTTT.

The V and J genes are TRBV7-8 and TRBJ1-6; the D is unclear. The V end was cut by 2 bases, the J end by 0 bases, with 11 bases between. Germline V gene lookup returns CDR1 SGHVS and CDR2 FQNEAQ. CDR3 length: 17 amino acids. The chain's CDR3 is CASSLREASSYNSPLHF. Written as DNA, the CDR3 is TGTGCCAGCAGCTTAAGGGAGGCGAGCTCCTATAATTCACCCCTCCACTTT.

The chain links TRBV6-2 or TRBV6-3 to TRBJ1-1; D remains unclear. CDR1 and CDR2 (germline): MNHEY, SVGEGT. The V end lost 2 bases, the J end lost 3 bases, and 7 bases lay between the germline ends. This CDR3 is 13 amino acids long. CDR3 nucleotide sequence: TGTGCCAGCAGTTACGCTGCGTACACTGAAGCTTTCTTT. As protein: CASSYAAYTEAFF.

The chain couples TRBV18 to TRBJ1-1; D is perhaps TRBD1 (5 bases). The length of the CDR3 is 14 residues. V was cut by 3 bases and J by 4 bases, with 12 bases left in between. Per the germline V gene, CDR1 is KGHSH and CDR2 is LQKENI. CDR3 in amino acids: CASSPTGVFTEAFF. The CDR3, as DNA: TGTGCCAGCTCACCTACAGGCGTCTTCACTGAAGCTTTCTTT.

The rearrangement links TRBV18 to TRBJ2-3; possibly TRBD2 for D (5 bases). CDR3 size: 15 residues. Trimming removed 0 bases from V and 3 bases from J, with 10 bases in between. CDR1 and CDR2 (germline): KGHSH, LQKENI. The CDR3 loop reads CASSPPGEVTDTQYF. The DNA of the CDR3 is TGTGCCAGCTCACCACCGGGAGAAGTAACAGATACGCAGTATTTT. The variable domain in full, with the rest retrieved from reference TRBV18 and TRBJ2-3, is NAGVMQNPRHLVRRRGQEARLRCSPMKGHSHVYWYRQLPEEGLKFMVYLQKENIIDESGMPKERFSAEFPKEGPSILRIQQVVRGDSAAYFCASSPPGEVTDTQYFGPGTRLTVL.

This clone was recorded only once. The rearrangement uses TRBV7-9 and TRBJ2-3, with 11 bases lining up with TRBD2. The CDR3 sequence is 14 residues long. The germline V gene encodes CDR1 SEHNR and CDR2 FQNEAQ (reference sequence). Trimming removed 7 bases from V and 2 bases from J; junction bases left unmatched: 2. Written as DNA, the CDR3 is TGTGCCAGCAAACTAGCGGGAGCCACAGATACGCAGTATTTT. Translation gives CASKLAGATDTQYF.

Note on this clone: Other DNA sequences of this sample code for an identical CDR3. This chain's CDR3 is CASGLGQGGTEAFF. In DNA, the CDR3 is TGTGCTAGTGGTTTAGGACAGGGAGGCACTGAAGCTTTCTTT. The chain joins TRBV12-5 to TRBJ1-1; 8 bases line up with TRBD1. The CDR3 runs 14 residues. Losses at the gene ends were 3 bases for V and 4 bases for J; bases not matched to a gene: 4. Germline V gene lookup returns CDR1 LGHNT and CDR2 FRNRAP. The whole variable domain, remainder taken from reference TRBV12-5 and TRBJ1-1, is DARVTQTPRHKVTEMGQEVTMRCQPILGHNTVFWYRQTMMQGLELLAYFRNRAPLDDSGMPKDRFSAEMPDATLATLKIQPSEPRDSAVYFCASGLGQGGTEAFFGQGTRLTVV.

The chain couples TRBV27 to TRBJ1-1; a possible D gene is TRBD1 (6 bases). Germline V gene lookup returns CDR1 MNHEY and CDR2 SMNVEV (reference sequence). CDR3 size: 14 residues. Trimming stripped 5 bases from V and 0 bases from J, with 10 bases between. In DNA, the CDR3 is TGTGCCAGCAGTCCGGGGACACTGAACACTGAAGCTTTCTTT. This codes for CASSPGTLNTEAFF.

The V and J genes are TRBV28 and TRBJ2-1, with D unresolved. The CDR3 covers 11 residues. Germline CDR1 reads MDHEN; CDR2 reads SYDVKM. The ends were cut back, 8 bases at V and 8 bases at J, with 10 bases in the middle. CDR3 sequence: CASGPYDEQFF. The CDR3, as DNA: TGTGCCAGCGGGCCTTACGATGAGCAGTTCTTC.